The rows below give T cell receptor beta chains drawn from one sample of a study of T cell responses to AZD1222 COVID-19 vaccine. Sequenced by immunoSEQ multiplex PCR; TCRdb stores in-frame clones only, minus some. The profile shows 120,000 to 150,000 clones, over 85% of them singletons. Material: peripheral blood, obtained on day 0 of AZD1222 vaccination. The receptors come from an adult in good health. Both conserved end residues are part of each CDR3. The order of the fields is J gene, V gene, clone size, D gene, CDR3 protein, CDR3 DNA. A D gene is named only where the DNA matches it firmly. Clone sizes are given selectively: once, few, many, or a class where the clone is expanded.

J: TRBJ1-5; V: TRBV12-5; size: .; D: .; CDR3: CASGSGRINQPQHF; DNA: TGTGCTAGTGGTTCGGGACGGATCAATCAGCCCCAGCATTTT
J: TRBJ2-7; V: TRBV19; size: few; D: TRBD2; CDR3: CASSPAGTSGYEQYF; DNA: TGTGCCAGTAGTCCCGCCGGGACTAGCGGATACGAGCAGTACTTC
J: TRBJ2-1; V: TRBV20-1; size: .; D: .; CDR3: CSASREISYNEQFF; DNA: TGCAGTGCGAGTCGAGAAATCTCCTACAATGAGCAGTTCTTC
J: TRBJ1-4; V: TRBV19; size: .; D: .; CDR3: CASSKIATNEKLFF; DNA: TGTGCCAGTAGTAAGATTGCAACTAATGAAAAACTGTTTTTT
J: TRBJ2-7; V: TRBV7-3; size: .; D: .; CDR3: CASSPSSVAREQYF; DNA: TGTGCCAGCAGCCCCTCGTCGGTAGCGCGGGAGCAGTACTTC
J: TRBJ1-6; V: TRBV27; size: .; D: .; CDR3: CASSPAPGLSSYNSPLHF; DNA: TGTGCCAGCAGTCCCGCCCCCGGTCTAAGCTCCTATAATTCACCCCTCCACTTT
J: TRBJ2-4; V: TRBV6-2/TRBV6-3; size: .; D: .; CDR3: CASSSLHIQYF; DNA: TGTGCCAGCAGCTCCCTCCACATTCAGTACTTC
J: TRBJ1-2; V: TRBV4-3; size: .; D: .; CDR3: CASSQDSGYSYGYTF; DNA: TGCGCCAGCAGCCAAGATTCGGGGTACTCCTATGGCTACACCTTC
J: TRBJ1-2; V: TRBV18; size: .; D: .; CDR3: CASSPRQIYGYTF; DNA: TGTGCCAGCTCACCGAGGCAGATCTATGGCTACACCTTC
J: TRBJ1-1; V: TRBV5-6; size: once; D: TRBD1; CDR3: CASSSRQGRENTEAFF; DNA: TGTGCCAGCAGCTCGCGACAGGGCAGGGAGAACACTGAAGCTTTCTTT
J: TRBJ1-1; V: TRBV5-4; size: .; D: .; CDR3: CASSRAGLNTEAFF; DNA: TGTGCCAGCAGCCGGGCAGGGTTGAACACTGAAGCTTTCTTT
J: TRBJ2-7; V: TRBV28; size: .; D: TRBD2; CDR3: CASRSGSPYEQYF; DNA: TGTGCCAGCAGGAGCGGGAGTCCCTACGAGCAGTACTTC
J: TRBJ1-5; V: TRBV24-1; size: .; D: .; CDR3: CATSTPGFGNQPQHF; DNA: TGTGCCACCAGTACCCCGGGCTTCGGTAATCAGCCCCAGCATTTT
J: TRBJ2-7; V: TRBV5-6; size: .; D: .; CDR3: CASSYHYEQYF; DNA: TGTGCCAGCAGCTATCACTACGAGCAGTACTTC
J: TRBJ1-5; V: TRBV6-1; size: .; D: .; CDR3: CASSEAGGHQPQHF; DNA: TGTGCCAGCAGTGAGGCGGGGGGGCATCAGCCCCAGCATTTT
J: TRBJ1-1; V: TRBV5-1; size: .; D: .; CDR3: CASSVGLPRDTEAFF; DNA: TGCGCCAGCAGCGTGGGACTCCCAAGGGACACTGAAGCTTTCTTT
J: TRBJ2-1; V: TRBV3-1/TRBV3-2; size: .; D: TRBD2; CDR3: CASSLSKPGLAALSSYNEQFF; DNA: TGTGCCAGCAGCCTAAGTAAACCGGGACTAGCGGCTTTAAGCTCCTACAATGAGCAGTTCTTC
J: TRBJ1-5; V: TRBV6-5; size: .; D: .; CDR3: CASSPSIYSNQPQHF; DNA: TGTGCCAGCAGTCCAAGCATTTATAGCAATCAGCCCCAGCATTTT
J: TRBJ2-1; V: TRBV2; size: .; D: .; CDR3: CAGSRSYNEQFF; DNA: TGTGCCGGCTCGAGATCCTACAATGAGCAGTTCTTC
J: TRBJ1-1; V: TRBV7-9; size: .; D: .; CDR3: CASSLSQSNTEAFF; DNA: TGTGCCAGCAGCTTAAGCCAGTCAAACACTGAAGCTTTCTTT
J: TRBJ1-1; V: TRBV7-6; size: .; D: TRBD1; CDR3: CASSSRQGPTEAFF; DNA: TGTGCCAGCAGCTCACGACAGGGCCCCACTGAAGCTTTCTTT
J: TRBJ1-4; V: TRBV7-9; size: .; D: .; CDR3: CASSPQGEKLFF; DNA: TGTGCCAGCAGCCCACAGGGTGAAAAACTGTTTTTT
J: TRBJ1-2; V: TRBV4-2; size: .; D: TRBD1; CDR3: CASSQADREHGYTF; DNA: TGTGCCAGCAGCCAAGCGGACAGGGAACATGGCTACACCTTC
J: TRBJ1-1; V: TRBV5-4; size: .; D: .; CDR3: CASRNPGEVGTEAFF; DNA: TGTGCCAGCAGAAATCCAGGGGAGGTGGGCACTGAAGCTTTCTTT
J: TRBJ2-2; V: TRBV6-5; size: .; D: .; CDR3: CASSYGTKAGELFF; DNA: TGTGCCAGCAGTTACGGGACAAAGGCCGGGGAGCTGTTTTTT
J: TRBJ1-6; V: TRBV6-6; size: .; D: TRBD1; CDR3: CASSILPNRGVTGTGAWPLHF; DNA: TGTGCCAGCAGCATACTTCCGAATAGGGGGGTTACCGGGACAGGTGCATGGCCCCTCCACTTT
J: TRBJ2-1; V: TRBV9; size: .; D: TRBD1; CDR3: CASSVGNRGVYNEQFF; DNA: TGTGCCAGCAGCGTAGGTAACAGGGGCGTCTACAATGAGCAGTTCTTC
J: TRBJ2-3; V: TRBV29-1; size: .; D: TRBD2; CDR3: CSVEVIAGGYTDTQYF; DNA: TGCAGCGTTGAGGTCATAGCGGGAGGGTACACAGATACGCAGTATTTT